This is a list of T cell receptor beta chains from one sample in a study of response to subunit inactivated influenza vaccine. TCRdb reprocessed the RT-PCR reads via MiXCR and lists one record per CDR3 protein. Here the sample spans 150,000 to 200,000 distinct CDR3 sequences, approximately 12% being singletons. This sample was shared with a second study, whose subject was T cells expressing NK-cell markers.

This material consisted of CD8+ T cells sorted from PBMCs, taken about 12 days after vaccination. The source of these receptors is a man aged 45-65 years who received an inactivated influenza vaccine. Each CDR3 is given with its conserved first and last residue. A D gene is named only where the DNA matches it firmly. Not all rows give a size; the values are once, few, many and, for expanded clones, a class.

size: few
J: TRBJ2-7
D: TRBD1
length: 16
V: TRBV7-9
CDR3: CASSSSGTGELYEQYF
DNA: TGTGCCAGCAGCTCGTCCGGGACAGGGGAACTATACGAGCAGTACTTC

size: few
J: TRBJ2-4
D: TRBD1
length: 14
V: TRBV25-1
CDR3: CASSPQGGKNIQYF
DNA: TGTGCCAGCAGCCCACAGGGGGGTAAAAACATTCAGTACTTC

size: NA
J: TRBJ1-2
D: TRBD1
length: 15
V: TRBV25-1
CDR3: CASSGGQVGDYGYTF
DNA: TGTGCCAGCAGTGGAGGACAGGTTGGGGACTATGGCTACACCTTC

size: NA
J: TRBJ2-5
D: NA
length: 14
V: TRBV7-9
CDR3: CASSRETGRETQYF
DNA: TGTGCCAGCAGCAGAGAAACAGGGAGGGAGACCCAGTACTTC

size: NA
J: TRBJ2-5
D: TRBD2
length: 19
V: TRBV9
CDR3: CASSVEGWLAGASQETQYF
DNA: TGTGCCAGCAGCGTAGAAGGTTGGTTAGCGGGGGCATCCCAAGAGACCCAGTACTTC

size: NA
J: TRBJ2-1
D: TRBD2
length: 17
V: TRBV10-3
CDR3: CAISESFPGEGHNEQFF
DNA: TGTGCCATCAGTGAGTCGTTCCCCGGGGAGGGCCACAATGAGCAGTTCTTC

size: many
J: TRBJ2-1
D: NA
length: 16
V: TRBV3-2
CDR3: CASSLLRTDSYNEQFF
DNA: TGTGCCAGCAGCCTCCTAAGGACTGATTCCTACAATGAGCAGTTCTTC

size: many
J: TRBJ2-5
D: NA
length: 13
V: TRBV6-5
CDR3: CASSYPAGETQYF
DNA: TGTGCCAGCAGTTACCCAGCCGGGGAGACCCAGTACTTC

size: NA
J: TRBJ2-3
D: NA
length: 16
V: TRBV5-1
CDR3: CASSPPVGESTDTQYF
DNA: TGCGCCAGCAGCCCCCCGGTGGGCGAGAGCACAGATACGCAGTATTTT

size: few
J: TRBJ1-1
D: NA
length: 18
V: TRBV5-1
CDR3: CASSFSRDSVRMNTEAFF
DNA: TGCGCCAGCAGCTTCTCCCGGGACTCAGTCCGCATGAACACTGAAGCTTTCTTT

size: NA
J: TRBJ1-4
D: NA
length: 14
V: TRBV6-1
CDR3: CASSLTATNEKLFF
DNA: TGTGCCAGCAGTCTTACAGCAACTAATGAAAAACTGTTTTTT

size: few
J: TRBJ2-7
D: TRBD1
length: 15
V: TRBV15
CDR3: CATSRGQGLTYEQYF
DNA: TGTGCCACCAGCAGAGGACAGGGCCTCACCTACGAGCAGTACTTC

size: NA
J: TRBJ1-2
D: NA
length: 16
V: TRBV5-6
CDR3: CASSFLITGDNYGYTF
DNA: TGTGCCAGCAGCTTCTTGATAACAGGAGATAACTATGGCTACACCTTC

size: NA
J: TRBJ2-5
D: NA
length: 17
V: TRBV7-9
CDR3: CASNNLNRDPSQETQYF
DNA: TGTGCCAGCAACAACCTTAACCGGGACCCCAGCCAAGAGACCCAGTACTTC

size: many
J: TRBJ1-2
D: TRBD1
length: 15
V: TRBV29-1
CDR3: CSVGGTGASDEGYTF
DNA: TGCAGCGTCGGGGGGACAGGGGCCAGCGATGAGGGCTACACCTTC

size: NA
J: TRBJ2-7
D: NA
length: 15
V: TRBV6-1
CDR3: CASSEMFRTDYEQYF
DNA: TGTGCCAGCAGTGAAATGTTTCGGACAGACTACGAGCAGTACTTC

size: NA
J: TRBJ2-2
D: NA
length: 13
V: TRBV7-2
CDR3: CASSFSLTGELFF
DNA: TGTGCCAGCAGCTTCTCCTTAACCGGGGAGCTGTTTTTT

size: many
J: TRBJ2-7
D: NA
length: 12
V: TRBV2
CDR3: CASRFTAYEQYF
DNA: TGTGCCAGCAGATTCACAGCCTACGAGCAGTACTTC

size: NA
J: TRBJ2-2
D: NA
length: 13
V: TRBV7-3
CDR3: CATRDPNTGELFF
DNA: TGTGCCACTAGGGACCCAAACACCGGGGAGCTGTTTTTT

size: NA
J: TRBJ2-7
D: TRBD1
length: 13
V: TRBV6-2/TRBV6-3
CDR3: CASSGRTGWEQYF
DNA: TGTGCCAGCAGTGGTCGGACAGGGTGGGAGCAGTACTTC

size: few
J: TRBJ2-7
D: TRBD1
length: 15
V: TRBV20-1
CDR3: CSARDLGQGAYEQYF
DNA: TGCAGTGCTAGAGATCTGGGACAGGGGGCCTACGAGCAGTACTTC

size: few
J: TRBJ2-5
D: NA
length: 15
V: TRBV14
CDR3: CASSLSGGPLETQYF
DNA: TGTGCCAGCAGCCTCTCGGGGGGCCCGTTAGAGACCCAGTACTTC

size: NA
J: TRBJ1-5
D: NA
length: 13
V: TRBV20-1
CDR3: CSASRQENQPQHF
DNA: TGCAGTGCTAGTCGCCAAGAAAATCAGCCCCAGCATTTT

size: few
J: TRBJ2-5
D: NA
length: 16
V: TRBV6-5
CDR3: CASSSRDGVYQETQYF
DNA: TGTGCCAGCAGTTCCCGCGACGGTGTGTACCAAGAGACCCAGTACTTC